The sequence of this TCR beta chain was determined in a study of shared T cell receptors in the human thymus. Germline-derived CDR1 and CDR2 are LGHNA and YNFKEQ. CDR3 length: 17 residues. The ends lost 1 base at V and 2 bases at J; junction bases unmatched: 11. Libraries were prepared by immunoSEQ multiplex PCR; TCRdb keeps only in-frame clonotypes and omits some of them. The data contain 450,000 to 650,000 clones, approximately 78% of them singletons. The same sample was also studied in work on human thymus T cells. That study reports: Congenital heart defects were the reason for the corrective surgery that the donors, healthy Finnish infants, were having.

The source of this sequence is a boy younger than two with a congenital heart defect. Input material: thymocytes. The chain carries TRBV4-2 and TRBJ2-7; TRBD2 aligns across 7 bases. The CDR3 protein is CASSQGSGLLHPYEQYF. CDR3 sequence (DNA): TGTGCCAGCAGCCAAGGTTCGGGACTACTACATCCCTACGAGCAGTACTTC.